The present T cell receptor (beta chain) was sequenced within a study of monozygotic twins with inflammatory bowel disease. General observations from the study: Especially with disease activity, IBD patients shared fewer clonotypes with others than healthy twins did. On the inverse Simpson index, IBD patients scored lower for TCRbeta diversity than healthy co-twins.

Of note for this clonotype: Antigen unknown.

A template switching step added UMIs, each with a 6-nucleotide sample barcode. TCRalpha and TCRbeta cDNA went through two nested PCRs of approximately 16 and 10 cycles. Each CDR3 protein gets one entry in TCRdb, which reprocessed the 5' RACE reads and gives no DNA. The sample features approximately 200,000 distinct CDR3 sequences, with less than 2% in its top ten. CDR3 length: 14 amino acids. The germline V gene has CDR1 ENHRY and CDR2 SYGVKD. This TCR was recovered from a human donor with ulcerative colitis or Crohn's disease, or a healthy co-twin of an affected twin (not recorded which). The V gene is TRBV10-3, the J gene TRBJ2-7; TCRdb picks TRBD1, but there is no DNA to check that call. Sequences were obtained from blood. The CDR3 sequence: CAISEWQGAYEQYF.